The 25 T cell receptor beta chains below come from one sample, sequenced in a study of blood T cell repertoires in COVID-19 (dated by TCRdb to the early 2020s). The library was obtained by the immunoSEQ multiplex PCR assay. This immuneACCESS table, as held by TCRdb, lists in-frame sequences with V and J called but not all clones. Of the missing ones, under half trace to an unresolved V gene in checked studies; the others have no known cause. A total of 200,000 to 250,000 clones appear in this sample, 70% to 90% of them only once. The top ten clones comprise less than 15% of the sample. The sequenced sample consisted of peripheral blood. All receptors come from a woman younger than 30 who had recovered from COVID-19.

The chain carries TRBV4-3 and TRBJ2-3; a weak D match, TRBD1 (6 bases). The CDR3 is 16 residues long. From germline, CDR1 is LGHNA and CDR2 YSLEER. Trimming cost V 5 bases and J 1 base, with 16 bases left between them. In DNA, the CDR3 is TGCGCCAGCAGCGTCCGACCGGGACAAGGCACAGATACGCAGTATTTT. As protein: CASSVRPGQGTDTQYF.

This chain's CDR3 is CASRGQGNQPQHF. As DNA, the CDR3 is TGTGCCAGCAGGGGACAGGGCAATCAGCCCCAGCATTTT. V usage is TRBV27 and J usage is TRBJ1-5, with 8 positions matching TRBD1. Trimming cost V 6 bases and J 2 bases; bases outside gene matches: 0. CDR1 is MNHEY and CDR2 is SMNVEV in the germline V gene (reference sequence). This CDR3 is built from 13 residues.

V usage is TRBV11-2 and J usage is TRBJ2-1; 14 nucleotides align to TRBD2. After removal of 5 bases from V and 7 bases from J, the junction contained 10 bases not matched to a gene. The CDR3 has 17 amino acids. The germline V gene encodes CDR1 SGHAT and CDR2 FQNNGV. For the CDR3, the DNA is TGTGCCAGCAGCGCCGGGACTAGCGGGAGAGGATCAAATGAGCAGTTCTTC. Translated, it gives CASSAGTSGRGSNEQFF.

The CDR3 spells CAWSQTGSNQPQHF. CDR3 coding DNA: TGTGCCTGGAGCCAAACGGGGAGCAATCAGCCCCAGCATTTT. The rearrangement links TRBV30 to TRBJ1-5; D gene ambiguous. V was pared by 3 bases and J by 1 base, with 10 bases between. The CDR3 is made up of 14 amino acids. Germline CDR1 reads GTSNPN; CDR2 reads SVGIG (reference sequence).

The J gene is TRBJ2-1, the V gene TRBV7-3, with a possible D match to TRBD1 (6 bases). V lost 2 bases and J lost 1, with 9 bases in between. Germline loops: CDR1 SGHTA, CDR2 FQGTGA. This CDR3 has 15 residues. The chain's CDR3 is CASSLGQLSYNEQFF. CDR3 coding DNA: TGTGCCAGCAGCTTAGGACAGCTTTCCTACAATGAGCAGTTCTTC.

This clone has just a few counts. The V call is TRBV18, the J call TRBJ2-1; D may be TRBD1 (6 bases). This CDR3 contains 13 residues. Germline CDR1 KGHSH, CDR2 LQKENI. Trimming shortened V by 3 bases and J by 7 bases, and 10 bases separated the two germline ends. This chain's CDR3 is CASSPGHRNEQFF. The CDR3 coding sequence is TGTGCCAGCTCACCGGGACACCGAAATGAGCAGTTCTTC.

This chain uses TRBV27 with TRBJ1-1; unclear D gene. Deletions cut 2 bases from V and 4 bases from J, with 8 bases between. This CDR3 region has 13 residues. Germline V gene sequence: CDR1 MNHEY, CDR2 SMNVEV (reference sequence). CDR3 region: CASSLKISTEAFF. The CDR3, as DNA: TGTGCCAGCAGTTTAAAGATTAGCACTGAAGCTTTCTTT.

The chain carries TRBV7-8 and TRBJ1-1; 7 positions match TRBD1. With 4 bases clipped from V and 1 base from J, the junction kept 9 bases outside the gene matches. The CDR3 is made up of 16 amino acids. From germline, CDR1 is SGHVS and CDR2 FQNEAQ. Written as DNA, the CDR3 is TGTGCCAGCAGCTCAGCGCGGGACAGTGCGAACACTGAAGCTTTCTTT. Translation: CASSSARDSANTEAFF. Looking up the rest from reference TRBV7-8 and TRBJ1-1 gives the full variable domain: GAGVSQSPRYKVAKRGQDVALRCDPISGHVSLFWYQQALGQGPEFLTYFQNEAQLDKSGLPSDRFFAERPEGSVSTLKIQRTQQEDSAVYLCASSSARDSANTEAFFGQGTRLTVV.

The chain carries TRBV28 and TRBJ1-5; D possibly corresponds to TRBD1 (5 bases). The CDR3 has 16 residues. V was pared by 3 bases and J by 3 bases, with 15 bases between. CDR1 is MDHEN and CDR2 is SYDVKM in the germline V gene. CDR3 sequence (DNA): TGTGCCAGCAGTTTGGCCGCAGACAGTAACAATCAGCCCCAGCATTTT. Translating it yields CASSLAADSNNQPQHF. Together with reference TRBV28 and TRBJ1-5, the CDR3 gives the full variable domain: DVKVTQSSRYLVKRTGEKVFLECVQDMDHENMFWYRQDPGLGLRLIYFSYDVKMKEKGDIPEGYSVSREKKERFSLILESASTNQTSMYLCASSLAADSNNQPQHFGDGTRLSIL.

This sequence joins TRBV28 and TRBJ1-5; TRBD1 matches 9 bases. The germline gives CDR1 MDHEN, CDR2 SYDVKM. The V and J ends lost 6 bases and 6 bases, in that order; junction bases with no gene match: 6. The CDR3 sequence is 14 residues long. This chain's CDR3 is CASSTQGAGQPQHF. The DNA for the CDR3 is TGTGCCAGCAGCACACAGGGGGCGGGTCAGCCCCAGCATTTT.

CDR3 bases: TGCGCCAGCAGCCAAGGAGGACTAGCGGGCCCACGGGGAGATACGCAGTATTTT. It encodes CASSQGGLAGPRGDTQYF. The chain has TRBV4-1 and TRBJ2-3; 11 bases are shared with TRBD2. Germline lookup yields CDR1 MGHRA and CDR2 YSYEKL. The CDR3 runs to 18 residues. V trimming: 1 base; J trimming: 5 bases; junction bases outside the gene matches: 11.

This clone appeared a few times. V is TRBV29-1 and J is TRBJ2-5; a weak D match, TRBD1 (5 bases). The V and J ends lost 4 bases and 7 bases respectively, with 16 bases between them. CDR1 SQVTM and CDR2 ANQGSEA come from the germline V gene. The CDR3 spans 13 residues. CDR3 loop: CSVVPTKGWTQYF. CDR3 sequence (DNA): TGCAGCGTTGTTCCCACGAAGGGGTGGACCCAGTACTTC.

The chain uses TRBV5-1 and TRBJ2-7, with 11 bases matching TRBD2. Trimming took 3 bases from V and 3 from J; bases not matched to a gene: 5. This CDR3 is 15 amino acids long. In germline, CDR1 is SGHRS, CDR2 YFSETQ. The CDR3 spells CASSSGLAVSYEQYF. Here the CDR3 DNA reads TGCGCCAGCAGCTCGGGACTAGCGGTAAGCTACGAGCAGTACTTC.

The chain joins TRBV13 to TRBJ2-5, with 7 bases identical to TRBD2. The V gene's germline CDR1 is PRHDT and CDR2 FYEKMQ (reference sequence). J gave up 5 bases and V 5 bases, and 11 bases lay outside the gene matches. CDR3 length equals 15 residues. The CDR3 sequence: CASSPPASGGETQYF. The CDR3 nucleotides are TGTGCCAGCAGCCCTCCTGCTAGCGGTGGGGAGACCCAGTACTTC.

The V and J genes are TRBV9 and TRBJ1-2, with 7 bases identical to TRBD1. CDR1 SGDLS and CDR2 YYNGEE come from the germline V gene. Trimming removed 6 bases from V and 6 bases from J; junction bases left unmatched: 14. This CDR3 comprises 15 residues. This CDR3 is CASTKTGKSRDGYTF. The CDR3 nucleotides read TGTGCCAGCACCAAGACAGGGAAATCTAGAGATGGCTACACCTTC.

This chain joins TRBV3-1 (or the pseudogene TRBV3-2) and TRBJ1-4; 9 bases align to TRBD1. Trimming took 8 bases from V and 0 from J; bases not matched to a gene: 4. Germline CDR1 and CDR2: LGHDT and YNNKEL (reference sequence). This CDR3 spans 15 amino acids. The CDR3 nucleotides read TGTGCCAGCGCCAGACAGGGGGCAACTAATGAAAAACTGTTTTTT. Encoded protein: CASARQGATNEKLFF.

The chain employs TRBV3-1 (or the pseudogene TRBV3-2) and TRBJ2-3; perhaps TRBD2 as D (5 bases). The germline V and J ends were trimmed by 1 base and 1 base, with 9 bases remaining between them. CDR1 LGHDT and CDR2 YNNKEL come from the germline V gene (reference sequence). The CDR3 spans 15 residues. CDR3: CASSQGWRGTDTQYF. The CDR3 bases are TGTGCCAGCAGCCAAGGTTGGCGGGGCACAGATACGCAGTATTTT.

The CDR3 protein is CASSLASIRDREKGTEAFF. Written as DNA, the CDR3 is TGTGCCAGCAGCTTAGCCTCGATCCGGGACAGGGAGAAGGGTACTGAAGCTTTCTTT. The rearrangement joins TRBV11-2 to TRBJ1-1; TRBD1 aligns across 9 bases. V gave up 1 base and J gave up 5 bases; unmatched junction bases: 17. The length of the CDR3 is 19 residues. The germline CDR1 and CDR2 sequences are SGHAT and FQNNGV.

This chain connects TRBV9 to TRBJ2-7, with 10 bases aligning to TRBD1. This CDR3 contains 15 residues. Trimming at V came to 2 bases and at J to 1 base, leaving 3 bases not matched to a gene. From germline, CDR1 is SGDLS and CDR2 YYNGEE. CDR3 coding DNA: TGTGCCAGCAGCGTCGGACAGGGGGTTTCCTACGAGCAGTACTTC. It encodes CASSVGQGVSYEQYF.

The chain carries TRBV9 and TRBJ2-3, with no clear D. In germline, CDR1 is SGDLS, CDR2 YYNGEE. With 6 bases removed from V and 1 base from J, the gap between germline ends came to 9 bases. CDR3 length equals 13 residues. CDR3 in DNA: TGTGCCAGCAACACGCTAGGCACAGATACGCAGTATTTT. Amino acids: CASNTLGTDTQYF.

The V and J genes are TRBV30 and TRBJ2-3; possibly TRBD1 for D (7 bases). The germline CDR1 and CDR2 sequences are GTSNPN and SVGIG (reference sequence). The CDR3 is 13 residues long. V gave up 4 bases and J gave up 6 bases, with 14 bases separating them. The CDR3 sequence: CAWKRVTGDTQYF. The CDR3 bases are TGTGCCTGGAAGCGGGTGACAGGGGATACGCAGTATTTT.

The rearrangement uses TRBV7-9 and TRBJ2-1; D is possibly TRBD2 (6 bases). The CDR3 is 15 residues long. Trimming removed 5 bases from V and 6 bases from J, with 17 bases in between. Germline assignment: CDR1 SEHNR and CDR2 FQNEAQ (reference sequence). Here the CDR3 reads CASSERRGSPNEQFF. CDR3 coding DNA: TGTGCCAGCAGCGAACGGAGGGGATCCCCCAATGAGCAGTTCTTC.

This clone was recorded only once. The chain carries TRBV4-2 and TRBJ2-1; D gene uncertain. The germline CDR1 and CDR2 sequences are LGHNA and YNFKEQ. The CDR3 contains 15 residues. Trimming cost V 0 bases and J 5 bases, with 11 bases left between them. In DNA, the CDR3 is TGTGCCAGCAGCCAAGATCGGCTAGACCACAATGAGCAGTTCTTC. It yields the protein CASSQDRLDHNEQFF.

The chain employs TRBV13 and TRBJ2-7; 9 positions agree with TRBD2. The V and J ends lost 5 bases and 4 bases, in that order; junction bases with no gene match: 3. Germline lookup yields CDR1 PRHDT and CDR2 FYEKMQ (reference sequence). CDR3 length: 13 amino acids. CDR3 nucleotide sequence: TGTGCCAGCAGCATAGCGGGAGTATACGAGCAGTACTTC. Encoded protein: CASSIAGVYEQYF.

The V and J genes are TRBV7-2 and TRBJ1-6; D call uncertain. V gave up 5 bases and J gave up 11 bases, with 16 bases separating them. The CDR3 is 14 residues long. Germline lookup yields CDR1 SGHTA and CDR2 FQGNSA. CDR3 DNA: TGTGCCAGCAGCCAAATCCCCCAGGCCCCACCCCTCCACTTT. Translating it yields CASSQIPQAPPLHF. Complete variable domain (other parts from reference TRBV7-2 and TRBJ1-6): GAGVSQSPSNKVTEKGKDVELRCDPISGHTALYWYRQSLGQGLEFLIYFQGNSAPDKSGLPSDRFSAERTGGSVSTLTIQRTQQEDSAVYLCASSQIPQAPPLHFGNGTRLTVT.